A single sample is the source of the 24 T cell receptor beta chains below, sequenced in a study of T-cell reconstitution after alpha-beta-depleted transplantation in children. Preparation of the TCRbeta library used unique molecular identifiers. TCRdb processed the PCR reads anew with MiXCR; each CDR3 protein has one entry. The sample has about a million distinct CDR3 sequences, about 30% seen once; the top ten hold 28%. The source was PBMCs, mostly from graft donor cells, collected 360 days after TCRalphabeta/CD19-depleted stem cell transplant. These receptors were collected from a boy under two years old who had a stem cell transplant for SCID, so the T cells may come from the graft donor.

The chain is built from TRBV4-3 and TRBJ2-5, with TRBD2 as a possible D gene (7 bases). This CDR3 region has 13 residues. The V gene's germline CDR1 is LGHNA and CDR2 YSLEER. The V and J ends lost 5 bases and 7 bases respectively, with 14 bases between them. CDR3 in DNA: TGCGCCAGCAGCTTGGCGGGGGCTGGGACCCAGTACTTC. It is translated as CASSLAGAGTQYF.

The CDR3 protein is CASSLTTGLISYEQYF. In DNA form, the CDR3 reads TGCGCCAGCAGCTTGACTACAGGCTTGATATCCTACGAGCAGTACTTC. The chain employs TRBV5-1 and TRBJ2-7, with a weak D call TRBD1 (5 bases). Germline CDR1 is SGHRS and CDR2 is YFSETQ. The CDR3 is 16 residues long. Trimming stripped 1 base from V and 1 base from J, with 15 bases between.

CDR3 coding DNA: TGTGCCAGCTCACCACTGCGTGGCGCGGAGACCCAGTACTTC. Translated: CASSPLRGAETQYF. The V call is TRBV18, the J call TRBJ2-5; D call uncertain. V was trimmed by 1 base and J by 5 bases, leaving 11 bases between them. The CDR3 has 14 amino acids. Germline loops: CDR1 KGHSH, CDR2 LQKENI.

The chain couples TRBV5-5 to TRBJ2-7, with D possibly TRBD2 on 5 matching bases. The germline gives CDR1 SGHKS, CDR2 YYEKEE (reference sequence). This CDR3 spans 13 amino acids. Trimming pared 0 bases from V and 6 bases from J, leaving 10 bases between. This CDR3 reads CASSLASGGEQYF. In DNA, the CDR3 is TGTGCCAGCAGCTTGGCATCAGGAGGCGAGCAGTACTTC.

V gene TRBV20-1 combines with J gene TRBJ2-1; a weak D match, TRBD1 (5 bases). Germline CDR1 and CDR2: DFQATT and SNEGSKA (reference sequence). CDR3 length: 11 amino acids. Trimming stripped 6 bases from V and 5 bases from J, with 8 bases between. The CDR3 DNA reads TGCAGTGCCGTGACAGACAATGAGCAGTTCTTC. Amino acids: CSAVTDNEQFF.

The chain uses TRBV5-6 and TRBJ2-7; maybe TRBD1 (5 bases). The CDR3 length is 15 residues. V dropped 4 bases and J dropped 7 bases, with 21 bases sitting between them. CDR1 SGHDT and CDR2 YYEEEE come from the germline V gene. As DNA, the CDR3 is TGTGCCAGCAGCCCGGAAGCAGGAATGGGGCGGGAGCAGTACTTC. It translates to CASSPEAGMGREQYF.

This clonotype was found a few times. The V call is TRBV7-9, the J call TRBJ2-1; weak D call: TRBD2 (5 bases). This CDR3 region has 13 residues. Germline CDR1 reads SEHNR; CDR2 reads FQNEAQ (reference sequence). Trimming cost V 5 bases and J 10 bases, with 15 bases left between them. CDR3 sequence: CASSPGFPPEQFF. The CDR3 bases are TGTGCCAGCAGCCCGGGGTTTCCCCCCGAGCAGTTCTTC.

The gene calls are TRBV9 and TRBJ2-1; TRBD1 aligns across 9 bases. The junction had 8 bases not matched to a gene; V was cut back by 3 bases and J by 7 bases. The CDR3 loop spans 15 amino acids. Germline lookup yields CDR1 SGDLS and CDR2 YYNGEE. The DNA of the CDR3 is TGTGCCAGCAGCGATAATACAGGGGGCTCGAATGAGCAGTTCTTC. Encoded protein: CASSDNTGGSNEQFF. The full variable domain, rest sourced from reference TRBV9 and TRBJ2-1, is DSGVTQTPKHLITATGQRVTLRCSPRSGDLSVYWYQQSLDQGLQFLIQYYNGEERAKGNILERFSAQQFPDLHSELNLSSLELGDSALYFCASSDNTGGSNEQFFGPGTRLTVL.

The chain is built from TRBV3-1 and TRBJ2-3; TRBD2 aligns across 9 bases. CDR1 LGHDT and CDR2 YNNKEL come from the germline V gene (reference sequence). The CDR3 is 14 amino acids. V shed 6 bases, J shed 5 bases, and the junction held 6 bases outside the gene matches. The CDR3 here is CASRERGVKDTQYF. The CDR3 bases are TGTGCCAGCAGGGAGCGGGGGGTGAAAGATACGCAGTATTTT.

The chain recombines TRBV4-1 with TRBJ2-7; 7 bases are shared with TRBD2. Per the germline V gene, CDR1 is MGHRA and CDR2 is YSYEKL. The junction had 13 bases not matched to a gene; V was cut back by 1 base and J by 1 base. The CDR3 length is 18 residues. CDR3 region: CASSQAGSPPGLSYEQYF. Here the CDR3 DNA reads TGCGCCAGCAGCCAAGCAGGTTCGCCTCCGGGACTATCCTACGAGCAGTACTTC.

V and J are TRBV27 and TRBJ2-7; 7 bases are a match to TRBD2. After removal of 1 base from V and 5 bases from J, the junction contained 5 bases not matched to a gene. Germline lookup yields CDR1 MNHEY and CDR2 SMNVEV (reference sequence). The CDR3 sequence is 14 residues long. CDR3: CASSLWDGGNEQYF. DNA of the CDR3: TGTGCCAGCAGTTTATGGGACGGGGGGAACGAGCAGTACTTC.

The rearrangement joins TRBV7-9 to TRBJ2-1; the D is unclear. The CDR3 runs to 14 residues. Germline V gene data show CDR1 as SEHNR and CDR2 as FQNEAQ (reference sequence). V gave up 2 bases and J gave up 3 bases, with 8 bases separating them. CDR3 sequence: CASSLKGNYNEQFF. The CDR3 DNA sequence: TGTGCCAGCAGCTTAAAAGGGAACTACAATGAGCAGTTCTTC.

The J gene is TRBJ1-2, the V gene TRBV7-8; D remains ambiguous. The CDR3 contains 11 residues. V lost 5 bases and J lost 5, with 6 bases in between. The germline V gene encodes CDR1 SGHVS and CDR2 FQNEAQ. The CDR3 DNA reads as TGTGCCAGCAGCCGCTGGTATGGCTACACCTTC. Translation: CASSRWYGYTF.

The table lists this clonotype with many counts. This chain links TRBV18 with TRBJ2-7, with TRBD2 identical over 8 bases. The CDR3 runs 14 residues. Germline-derived CDR1 and CDR2 are KGHSH and LQKENI. After removal of 1 base from V and 3 bases from J, the junction contained 2 bases not matched to a gene. CDR3 nucleotide sequence: TGTGCCAGCTCACCACTAGCGGGGATCTACGAGCAGTACTTC. This codes for CASSPLAGIYEQYF.

The J gene is TRBJ2-3, the V gene TRBV28, with 7 nucleotides matching TRBD1. Germline values: CDR1 MDHEN, CDR2 SYDVKM. The trim removed 2 bases at V and 4 bases at J, leaving 3 bases unmatched. This CDR3 is 14 amino acids long. The DNA of the CDR3 is TGTGCCAGCAGTTTAGACAGGGTGTCAGATACGCAGTATTTT. It is translated as CASSLDRVSDTQYF.

There are many counts of this clonotype. The V and J genes are TRBV6-5 and TRBJ2-3, with 7 bases identical to TRBD2. This CDR3 is 12 amino acids long. V lost 6 bases, J lost 4 bases, and 1 base stayed unmatched. CDR1 and CDR2 (germline): MNHEY, SVGAGI. CDR3 region: CASSRGADTQYF. For the CDR3, the DNA is TGTGCCAGCAGCCGGGGGGCAGATACGCAGTATTTT.

V gene TRBV9 combines with J gene TRBJ2-7; D is undetermined. Per germline, CDR1 SGDLS and CDR2 YYNGEE. CDR3 length equals 14 residues. V was shortened by 0 bases and J by 3 bases, with 10 bases between the two germline ends. The CDR3 DNA follows: TGTGCCAGCAGCGTAGATCTGGACGACTACGAGCAGTACTTC. This encodes CASSVDLDDYEQYF. The whole variable domain, remainder taken from reference TRBV9 and TRBJ2-7, is DSGVTQTPKHLITATGQRVTLRCSPRSGDLSVYWYQQSLDQGLQFLIQYYNGEERAKGNILERFSAQQFPDLHSELNLSSLELGDSALYFCASSVDLDDYEQYFGPGTRLTVT.

This clonotype occurred a few times. V usage is TRBV5-5 and J usage is TRBJ2-3; the match to TRBD2 covers 12 bases. V gave up 4 bases and J gave up 4 bases; unmatched junction bases: 7. The germline gives CDR1 SGHKS, CDR2 YYEKEE (reference sequence). The CDR3 has 16 amino acids. The CDR3 DNA reads as TGTGCCAGCAGCATTCTAGCGGGGGGGGTATCAGATACGCAGTATTTT. It yields the protein CASSILAGGVSDTQYF.

V gene TRBV6-5 combines with J gene TRBJ2-3, with 11 bases that match TRBD2. CDR3 length equals 16 residues. The V gene's germline CDR1 is MNHEY and CDR2 SVGAGI. V was pared by 1 base and J by 2 bases, with 2 bases of the junction left unmatched. CDR3 in DNA: TGTGCCAGCAGTTACTTAGCGGGGGGGACCACAGATACGCAGTATTTT. This translates into CASSYLAGGTTDTQYF.

The table lists this clonotype with a few counts. V and J are TRBV9 and TRBJ2-7; 10 positions match TRBD2. This CDR3 contains 14 residues. Germline V CDR1 and CDR2: SGDLS, YYNGEE. Trimming cost V 3 bases and J 6 bases; bases outside gene matches: 6. This CDR3 is CASSDSGGPGEQYF. Written as DNA, the CDR3 is TGTGCCAGCAGCGATAGCGGGGGGCCGGGCGAGCAGTACTTC.

This clonotype was detected a few times. V gene TRBV6-5 combines with J gene TRBJ1-3; D uncertain. The CDR3 is 14 residues long. Germline V gene sequence: CDR1 MNHEY, CDR2 SVGAGI. The V gene lost 2 bases and the J gene lost 2 bases, with 7 bases spanning the gap. The CDR3 spells CASSYRAPGNTIYF. CDR3 sequence (DNA): TGTGCCAGCAGTTACAGGGCCCCTGGAAACACCATATATTTT.

The chain employs TRBV6-2 or TRBV6-3 and TRBJ2-1; D is perhaps TRBD1 or TRBD2 (6 bases each). The CDR3 runs 17 residues. CDR1 is MNHEY and CDR2 is SVGEGT in the germline V gene. V lost 0 bases to trimming and J lost 8 bases, with 20 bases between them. The CDR3 reads CASSYSTATGANHEQFF. DNA for the CDR3: TGTGCCAGCAGTTACTCGACGGCAACGGGGGCCAATCATGAGCAGTTCTTC.

This clonotype was observed a handful of times. The V gene is TRBV18, the J gene TRBJ2-7, with 8 positions matching TRBD2. CDR1 and CDR2 from the germline V gene are KGHSH and LQKENI. The CDR3 is 18 amino acids. Unmatched junction bases numbered 11, after V lost 1 base and J lost 0 bases. The CDR3 sequence is CASSPLSGGAPFSYEQYF. CDR3 DNA: TGTGCCAGCTCACCACTCAGCGGGGGCGCTCCCTTCTCCTACGAGCAGTACTTC.

This clonotype has just a few counts. The chain uses TRBV11-2 and TRBJ2-5; D gene uncertain. CDR3 size: 19 residues. V was trimmed by 3 bases and J by 1 base, leaving 24 bases between them. Germline lookup yields CDR1 SGHAT and CDR2 FQNNGV. CDR3 coding DNA: TGTGCCAGCAGCTTGAGGATTTTTCTTTACCCGGTTAGCCAAGAGACCCAGTACTTC. Its protein product is CASSLRIFLYPVSQETQYF.